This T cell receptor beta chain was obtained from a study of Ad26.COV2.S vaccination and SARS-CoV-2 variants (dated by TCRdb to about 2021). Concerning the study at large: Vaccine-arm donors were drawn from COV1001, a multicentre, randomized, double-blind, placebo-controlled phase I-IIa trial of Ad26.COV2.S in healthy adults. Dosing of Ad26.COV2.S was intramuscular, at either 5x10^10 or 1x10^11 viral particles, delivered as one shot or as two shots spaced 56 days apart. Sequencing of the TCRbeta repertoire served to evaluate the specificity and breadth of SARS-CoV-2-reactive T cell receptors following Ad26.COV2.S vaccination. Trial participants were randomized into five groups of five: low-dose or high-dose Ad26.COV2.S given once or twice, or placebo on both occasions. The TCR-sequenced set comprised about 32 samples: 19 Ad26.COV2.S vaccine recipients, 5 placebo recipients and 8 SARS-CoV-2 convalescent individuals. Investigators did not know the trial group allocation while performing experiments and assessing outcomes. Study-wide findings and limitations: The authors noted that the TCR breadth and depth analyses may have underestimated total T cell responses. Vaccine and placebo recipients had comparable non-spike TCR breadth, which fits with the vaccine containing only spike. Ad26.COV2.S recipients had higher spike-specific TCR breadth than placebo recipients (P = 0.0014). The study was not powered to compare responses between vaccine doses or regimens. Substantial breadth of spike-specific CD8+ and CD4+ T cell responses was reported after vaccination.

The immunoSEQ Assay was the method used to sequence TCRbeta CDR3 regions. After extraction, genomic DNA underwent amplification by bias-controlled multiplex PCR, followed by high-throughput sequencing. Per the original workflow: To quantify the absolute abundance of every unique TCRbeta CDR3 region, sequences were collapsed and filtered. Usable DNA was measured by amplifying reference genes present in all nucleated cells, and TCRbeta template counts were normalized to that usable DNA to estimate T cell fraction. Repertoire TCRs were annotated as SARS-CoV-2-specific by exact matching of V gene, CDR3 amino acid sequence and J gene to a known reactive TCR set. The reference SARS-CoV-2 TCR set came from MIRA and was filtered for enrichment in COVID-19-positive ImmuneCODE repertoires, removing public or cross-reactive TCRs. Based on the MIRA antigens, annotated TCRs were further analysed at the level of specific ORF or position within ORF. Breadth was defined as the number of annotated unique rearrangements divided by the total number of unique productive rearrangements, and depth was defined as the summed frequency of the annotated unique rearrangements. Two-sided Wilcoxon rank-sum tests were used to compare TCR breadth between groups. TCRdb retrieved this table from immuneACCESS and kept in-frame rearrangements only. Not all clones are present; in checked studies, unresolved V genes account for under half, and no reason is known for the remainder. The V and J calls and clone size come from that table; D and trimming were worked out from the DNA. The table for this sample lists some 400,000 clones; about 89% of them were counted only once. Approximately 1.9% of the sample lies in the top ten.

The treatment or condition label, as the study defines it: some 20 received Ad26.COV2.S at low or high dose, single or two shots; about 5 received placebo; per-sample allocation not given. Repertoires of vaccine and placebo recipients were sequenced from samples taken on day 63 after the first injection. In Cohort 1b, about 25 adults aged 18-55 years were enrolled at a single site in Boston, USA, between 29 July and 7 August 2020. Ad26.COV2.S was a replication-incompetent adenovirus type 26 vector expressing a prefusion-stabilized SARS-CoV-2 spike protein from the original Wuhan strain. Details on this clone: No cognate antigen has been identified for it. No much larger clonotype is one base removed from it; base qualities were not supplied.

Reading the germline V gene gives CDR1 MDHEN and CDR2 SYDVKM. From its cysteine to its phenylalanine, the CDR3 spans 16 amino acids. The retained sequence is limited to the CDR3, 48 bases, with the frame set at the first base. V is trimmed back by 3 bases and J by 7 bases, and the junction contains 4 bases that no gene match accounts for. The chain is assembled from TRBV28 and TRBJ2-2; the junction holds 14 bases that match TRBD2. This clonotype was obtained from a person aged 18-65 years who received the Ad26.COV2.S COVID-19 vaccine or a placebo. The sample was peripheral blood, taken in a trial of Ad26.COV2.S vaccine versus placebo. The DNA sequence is TGTGCCAGCAGTTTGACTAGCGGGAGGGCCAACGGGGAGCTGTTTTTT. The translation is CASSLTSGRANGELFF.